This is a list of T cell receptor beta chains from one sample in a study of cytotoxic CD8 clonotypes in ibrutinib-treated CLL. TCRdb's table, derived via immunoSEQ multiplex PCR, lists solely in-frame clones and lacks some. The repertoire holds about 120,000 clones, with roughly 57% as singletons. The sequences come from PBMCs, collected after 24 months of ibrutinib treatment. The origin of the receptors is a human donor with chronic lymphocytic leukemia. CDR3s include the opening cysteine and the closing phenylalanine or tryptophan. Fields, in order: V gene, D gene, clone size, J gene, CDR3 protein, CDR3 DNA. A D gene is named only where the DNA matches it firmly. A clone size is listed for some rows: how often the clone was seen (once, few, many), or a class if it is expanded.

TRBV6-6,.,once,TRBJ2-1,CASSRRDTSHNEQFF,TGTGCCAGCAGCCGCCGGGACACATCCCACAATGAGCAGTTCTTC
TRBV18,TRBD2,.,TRBJ2-7,CASSPGLVSYEQYF,TGTGCCAGCTCACCTGGACTAGTCAGCTACGAGCAGTACTTC
TRBV6-5,.,few,TRBJ2-7,CASSYLQGYEQYF,TGTGCCAGCAGTTACTTACAGGGCTACGAGCAGTACTTC
TRBV7-9,TRBD1,.,TRBJ1-2,CASSLGEGALGYTF,TGTGCCAGCAGCTTAGGCGAGGGGGCGCTAGGCTACACCTTC
TRBV19,TRBD1,.,TRBJ1-5,CASSIQGRGLGRQPQHF,TGTGCCAGTAGTATTCAGGGCAGGGGGTTGGGTAGACAGCCCCAGCATTTT
TRBV2,TRBD2,.,TRBJ2-7,CASSLAGNSYEQYF,TGTGCCAGCAGCCTAGCGGGGAACTCCTACGAGCAGTACTTC
TRBV5-4,.,once,TRBJ1-1,CASSFYGMNTEAFF,TGTGCCAGCAGCTTCTACGGGATGAACACTGAAGCTTTCTTT
TRBV7-3,.,.,TRBJ2-5,CASRSSGRIEETQYF,TGTGCCAGCAGATCCAGTGGGCGGATAGAGGAGACCCAGTACTTC
TRBV27,.,once,TRBJ2-7,CASGMDSTYEQYF,TGTGCCAGCGGAATGGACAGCACCTACGAGCAGTACTTC
TRBV5-6,.,.,TRBJ1-2,CASSLEALTNYGYTF,TGTGCCAGCAGCTTGGAGGCCCTCACTAACTATGGCTACACCTTC
TRBV5-1,TRBD1,.,TRBJ1-1,CASSLTGTAQGFGTEAFF,TGCGCCAGCAGCTTGACCGGGACAGCCCAAGGGTTCGGCACTGAAGCTTTCTTT
TRBV9,TRBD1,once,TRBJ2-2,CASSPGDRDTGELFF,TGTGCCAGCAGCCCCGGGGACAGGGACACCGGGGAGCTGTTTTTT
TRBV19,.,.,TRBJ2-2,CASTSQGPGELFF,TGTGCCAGTACCTCCCAGGGGCCCGGGGAGCTGTTTTTT
TRBV5-1,.,.,TRBJ2-2,CASSFGQTLYTGELFF,TGCGCCAGCAGCTTTGGACAGACATTATACACCGGGGAGCTGTTTTTT
TRBV20-1,.,few,TRBJ2-7,CSARKTYEQYF,TGCAGTGCTAGGAAAACCTACGAGCAGTACTTC
TRBV7-2,TRBD2,.,TRBJ2-2,CASSTSAGELFF,TGTGCCAGCAGCACTAGCGCCGGGGAGCTGTTTTTT
TRBV7-3,.,once,TRBJ2-3,CASSFYGPTDTQYF,TGTGCCAGCAGCTTTTACGGACCCACAGATACGCAGTATTTT
TRBV7-2,TRBD2,.,TRBJ2-6,CASSSPLGGSGANVLTF,TGTGCCAGCAGCTCCCCGTTGGGGGGGTCTGGGGCCAACGTCCTGACTTTC
TRBV2,.,.,TRBJ1-1,CASSPVGPAFF,TGTGCCAGCAGTCCCGTGGGGCCCGCTTTCTTT
TRBV19,.,.,TRBJ1-5,CASSKGEKTDQPQHF,TGTGCCAGTAGTAAGGGGGAAAAGACGGATCAGCCCCAGCATTTT
TRBV29-1,.,few,TRBJ1-5,CSVELARDQPQHF,TGCAGCGTTGAACTGGCGCGGGACCAGCCCCAGCATTTT
TRBV5-1,.,few,TRBJ2-7,CASSVQPNYEQYF,TGCGCCAGCAGCGTCCAACCCAACTACGAGCAGTACTTC
TRBV6-1,TRBD1,.,TRBJ1-5,CASSWTGEGQPQHF,TGTGCCAGCTCCTGGACAGGGGAGGGTCAGCCCCAGCATTTT
TRBV2,.,.,TRBJ1-6,CASSDNRPDNSPLHF,TGTGCCAGCAGTGATAACAGGCCGGATAATTCACCCCTCCACTTT
TRBV14,TRBD1,few,TRBJ2-7,CASRLSGTGSYEQYF,TGTGCCAGCAGACTGTCCGGGACAGGATCCTACGAGCAGTACTTC
TRBV19,TRBD1,many,TRBJ2-1,CASSISRQGADEQFF,TGTGCCAGTAGTATAAGTAGGCAGGGGGCCGATGAGCAGTTCTTC
TRBV7-2,TRBD2,few,TRBJ2-3,CASSLEKGLAVTQYF,TGTGCCAGCAGCCTAGAGAAGGGACTAGCGGTTACGCAGTATTTT
TRBV6-5,.,.,TRBJ2-5,CASSSLGLKTQYF,TGTGCCAGCAGTTCTTTGGGCCTAAAGACCCAGTACTTC
TRBV30,.,.,TRBJ1-4,CAWSARGGEKLFF,TGTGCCTGGAGTGCCAGGGGTGGGGAAAAACTGTTTTTT
TRBV10-2,.,few,TRBJ2-2,CASSTQGTGELFF,TGCGCCAGCAGTACACAGGGCACCGGGGAGCTGTTTTTT
TRBV11-3,.,.,TRBJ1-3,CASSSGRQGNTIYF,TGTGCCAGCAGCTCGGGACGTCAAGGAAACACCATATATTTT
TRBV29-1,.,.,TRBJ1-3,CSGGEGGNTIYF,TGCAGCGGTGGGGAAGGTGGAAACACCATATATTTT
TRBV7-2,.,.,TRBJ1-1,CASSLTWGPNAEAFF,TGTGCCAGCAGCTTGACGTGGGGCCCAAACGCTGAAGCTTTCTTT
TRBV7-9,.,.,TRBJ1-6,CASSFGLDNNSPLHF,TGTGCCAGCAGCTTCGGGTTAGATAATAATTCACCCCTCCACTTT
TRBV4-3,.,.,TRBJ2-7,CASSQDGGGYYEQYF,TGCGCCAGCAGCCAAGACGGAGGAGGGTACTACGAGCAGTACTTC
TRBV9,.,.,TRBJ2-7,CASSGKDSDLEQYF,TGTGCCAGCAGCGGAAAAGACAGTGACCTCGAGCAGTACTTC
TRBV10-1,TRBD1,few,TRBJ2-5,CASSESGGTGSVQYF,TGCGCCAGCAGTGAGTCTGGGGGGACAGGGAGCGTCCAGTACTTC
TRBV15,.,.,TRBJ2-7,CATSRVGISYEQYF,TGTGCCACCAGCAGAGTGGGCATATCCTACGAGCAGTACTTC
TRBV5-6,.,.,TRBJ2-7,CASSVGVIYEQYF,TGTGCCAGCAGCGTAGGGGTCATCTACGAGCAGTACTTC
TRBV2,TRBD2,.,TRBJ2-7,CASGDYLSYEQYF,TGTGCCAGCGGGGACTATCTCTCCTACGAGCAGTACTTC
TRBV2,TRBD2,.,TRBJ2-3,CASRPSGLASDTQYF,TGTGCCAGCAGACCCTCGGGACTAGCGTCAGATACGCAGTATTTT
TRBV5-1,.,.,TRBJ2-7,CASSLGGSAYEQYF,TGCGCCAGCAGCTTGGGGGGATCGGCCTACGAGCAGTACTTC
TRBV5-5,TRBD1,.,TRBJ1-6,CASSKFDRDVSPLHF,TGTGCCAGCAGCAAATTCGACAGGGATGTTTCACCCCTCCACTTT
TRBV6-5,.,.,TRBJ2-7,CASSYSRYPIEYEQYF,TGTGCCAGCAGTTACTCGAGATATCCCATTGAATACGAGCAGTACTTC
TRBV5-1,TRBD1,.,TRBJ2-7,CASSLTGTATSYEQYF,TGCGCCAGCAGCTTAACCGGGACAGCTACTTCCTACGAGCAGTACTTC
TRBV9,TRBD1,few,TRBJ2-7,CASSVGGTGVYEQYF,TGTGCCAGCAGCGTAGGTGGGACAGGTGTGTACGAGCAGTACTTC
TRBV7-8,.,few,TRBJ2-5,CASSFPQAPGTQYF,TGTGCCAGCAGCTTTCCACAGGCCCCAGGGACCCAGTACTTC
TRBV7-9,.,.,TRBJ2-1,CASSFKGNNFYNEQFF,TGTGCCAGCAGCTTCAAGGGTAACAACTTCTACAATGAGCAGTTCTTC
TRBV5-1,TRBD1,.,TRBJ2-7,CASTPAGQGNHEQYF,TGCGCCAGTACTCCGGCCGGACAGGGAAACCACGAGCAGTACTTC
TRBV5-1,.,.,TRBJ2-3,CASSRGSGDTQYF,TGCGCCAGCAGTAGAGGGTCGGGAGATACGCAGTATTTT
TRBV2,.,.,TRBJ2-3,CASSADGTTGTDTQYF,TGTGCCAGCAGTGCCGACGGGACAACTGGCACAGATACGCAGTATTTT
TRBV13,TRBD2,few,TRBJ2-3,CASSDGTSGTDTQYF,TGTGCCAGCAGCGATGGGACTAGTGGTACAGATACGCAGTATTTT
TRBV15,TRBD1,.,TRBJ1-2,CATSRETGLYTF,TGTGCCACCAGCAGAGAGACAGGGCTCTACACCTTC
TRBV5-1,TRBD1,.,TRBJ1-2,CASSGDSNYGYTF,TGCGCCAGCAGCGGGGACAGTAACTATGGCTACACCTTC